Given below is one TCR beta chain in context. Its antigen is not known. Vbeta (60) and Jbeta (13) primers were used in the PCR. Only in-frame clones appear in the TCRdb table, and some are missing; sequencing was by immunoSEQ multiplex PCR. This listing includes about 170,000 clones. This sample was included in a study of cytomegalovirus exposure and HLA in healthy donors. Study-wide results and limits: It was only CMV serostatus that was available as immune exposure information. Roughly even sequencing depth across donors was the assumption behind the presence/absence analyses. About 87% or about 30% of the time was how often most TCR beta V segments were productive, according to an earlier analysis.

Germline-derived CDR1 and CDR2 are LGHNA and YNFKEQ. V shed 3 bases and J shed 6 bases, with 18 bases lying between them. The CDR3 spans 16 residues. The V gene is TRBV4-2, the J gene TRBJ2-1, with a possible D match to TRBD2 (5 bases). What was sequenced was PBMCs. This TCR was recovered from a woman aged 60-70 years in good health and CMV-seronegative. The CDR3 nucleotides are TGTGCCAGCAGCCAGCCCGCGGAGGTCATGCTCAATGAGCAGTTCTTC. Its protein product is CASSQPAEVMLNEQFF.